Listed below are T cell receptor beta chains from one sample, sequenced in a study of blood T cells in healthy people across ages. MiXCR, applied by TCRdb to the 5' RACE reads, yields one record per CDR3 protein. The sample yields about 1,000,000 distinct CDR3 sequences, 40% to 45% seen once. The sequenced material came from blood. These receptor sequences come from a woman aged 55-69 years in good health. CDR3s include the opening cysteine and the closing phenylalanine or tryptophan. The order of the fields is J gene, V gene, CDR3 protein.

TRBJ1-2,TRBV5-1,CASSPEDRSTNYGYTF
TRBJ2-3,TRBV7-2,CASSLRTGGMTDTQYF
TRBJ2-5,TRBV11-2,CASSLEGGSYNEQYF
-,TRBV9,CASSVGGRPVKTQYF
TRBJ1-2,TRBV15,CATSSGRGADYGYTF
TRBJ2-3,TRBV6-5,CASSLPGSGTDTQYF
TRBJ1-2,TRBV12-3/TRBV12-4,CASSPGRYYGYTF
-,TRBV5-1,CASSSGGTDTQHF
TRBJ2-7,TRBV20-1,CSARVLDGYEQYF
-,TRBV5-6,CASSLEREAPYNEQYF
TRBJ2-4,TRBV12-3/TRBV12-4,CASSLRNIQYF
TRBJ1-1,TRBV29-1,CSGGQGTEAFF
TRBJ2-6,TRBV28,CASTPPGHSSSGANVLTF
TRBJ2-2,TRBV5-1,CASSQNPGLAGVNTGELFF
TRBJ2-7,TRBV7-9,CASGLPRNLLAISYEQYF
TRBJ2-1,TRBV5-1,CASSLTSRNEQFF
TRBJ2-6,TRBV5-1,CASSLVAGRAVPPGANVLTF
TRBJ2-5,TRBV20-1,CSATLMLETQYF
TRBJ1-5,TRBV6-1,CASSRDISNQPQHF
TRBJ2-1,TRBV14,CASSQSHPGASRFYNEQFF
TRBJ1-5,TRBV5-1,CASSPDSTRNQSQHF
TRBJ1-5,TRBV5-1,CASSPWTGISNQPQHF
TRBJ2-6,TRBV20-1,CSAPDARSGANVLTF
TRBJ2-3,TRBV29-1,CSVEKYTDTQYF
TRBJ2-7,TRBV15,CATSRGMDEQYF
TRBJ2-7,TRBV6-1,CASITRGVLAAEQYF
TRBJ2-7,TRBV13,CASSAASPLAGADEQYF
TRBJ2-1,TRBV10-3,CALAASGNLNEQFF
TRBJ2-5,TRBV2,CASSVEGAVETQYF
TRBJ2-1,TRBV4-1,CASSREGLAGANEQFF
TRBJ2-5,TRBV4-2,CASSQEDTTGTQYF
TRBJ1-4,TRBV6-6,CASNTLGLGKLFF